This T cell receptor (beta chain) was recorded in a study of T cells expressing NK-cell markers. TCRdb processed the 5' RACE reads again and assigns one entry to each CDR3 protein, with no DNA. This sample's table reports about 400,000 distinct CDR3 sequences. The CDR3 contains 13 residues. CDR1 and CDR2 from the germline V gene are SEHNR and FQNEAQ (reference sequence). The sequencing sample was made of blood T cells: a sorted CD56 or NKG2C T cell subset, CD4+ or CD8+ T cells, or bulk PBMC T cells (not recorded which). The receptor was isolated from a woman in her 50s in good health. The chain links TRBV7-9 to TRBJ2-5. The CDR3 loop is CASSLGPMETQYF.